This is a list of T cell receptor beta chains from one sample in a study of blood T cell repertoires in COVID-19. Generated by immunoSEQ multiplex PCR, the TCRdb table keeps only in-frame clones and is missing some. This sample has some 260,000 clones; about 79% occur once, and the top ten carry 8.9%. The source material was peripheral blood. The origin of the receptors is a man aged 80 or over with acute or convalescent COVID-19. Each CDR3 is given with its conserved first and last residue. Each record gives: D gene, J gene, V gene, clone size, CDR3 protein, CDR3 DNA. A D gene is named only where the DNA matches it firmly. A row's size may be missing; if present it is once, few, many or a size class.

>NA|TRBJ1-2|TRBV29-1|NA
CSSASGARGGYTF
TGCAGCAGCGCGTCAGGGGCCCGGGGTGGCTACACCTTC
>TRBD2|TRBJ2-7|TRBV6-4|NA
CASSLLAGGSYEQYF
TGTGCCAGCAGCCTACTAGCGGGGGGGAGCTACGAGCAGTACTTC
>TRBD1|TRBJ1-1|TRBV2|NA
CASRPGQGTPRGTEAFF
TGTGCCAGCAGGCCGGGACAGGGGACTCCTCGGGGCACTGAAGCTTTCTTT
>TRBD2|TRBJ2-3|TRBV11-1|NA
CASSLVGGGTDTQYF
TGTGCCAGCAGCTTAGTTGGGGGGGGAACAGATACGCAGTATTTT
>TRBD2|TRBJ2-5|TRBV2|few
CASSEWLAGVEETQYF
TGTGCCAGCAGTGAGTGGCTAGCGGGAGTCGAAGAGACCCAGTACTTC
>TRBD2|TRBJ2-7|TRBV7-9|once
CASSLILAGEQYF
TGTGCCAGCAGCTTAATCCTAGCGGGTGAGCAGTACTTC
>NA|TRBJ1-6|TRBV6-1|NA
CASSELRNSPLHF
TGTGCCAGCAGTGAATTGAGGAATTCACCCCTCCACTTT
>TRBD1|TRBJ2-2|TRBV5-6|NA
CASSLEGGRLIAGELFF
TGTGCCAGCAGCTTGGAAGGGGGCAGATTAATTGCCGGGGAGCTGTTTTTT
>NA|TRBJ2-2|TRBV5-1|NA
CASSLVGQIIGELFF
TGCGCCAGCAGCTTGGTAGGACAGATTATCGGGGAGCTGTTTTTT
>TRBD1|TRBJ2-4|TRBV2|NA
CASSGQGIAKNIQYF
TGTGCCAGCAGTGGACAGGGAATAGCCAAAAACATTCAGTACTTC
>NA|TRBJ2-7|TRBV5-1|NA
CASSFGQLSSYEQYF
TGCGCCAGCAGCTTCGGACAGCTTTCCTCCTACGAGCAGTACTTC
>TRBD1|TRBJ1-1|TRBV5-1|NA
CASSLSETGGLSAFF
TGCGCCAGCAGCTTGTCCGAGACAGGGGGACTATCAGCTTTCTTT
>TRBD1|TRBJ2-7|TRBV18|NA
CASSPGTGVTEQYF
TGTGCCAGCTCCCCCGGGACAGGGGTGACCGAGCAGTACTTC
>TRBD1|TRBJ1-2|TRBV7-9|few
CASSQITGTGFGYTF
TGTGCCAGCAGCCAGATAACCGGGACAGGGTTTGGCTACACCTTC
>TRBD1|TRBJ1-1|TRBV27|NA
CASRSPGQMNTEAFF
TGTGCCAGCAGGAGTCCGGGACAGATGAACACTGAAGCTTTCTTT
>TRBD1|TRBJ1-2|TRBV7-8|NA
CASSLRDSAFYGYTF
TGTGCCAGCAGCTTACGGGACAGCGCCTTCTATGGCTACACCTTC
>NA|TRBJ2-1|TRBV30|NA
CAWSAFYNEQFF
TGTGCCTGGAGTGCCTTCTACAATGAGCAGTTCTTC
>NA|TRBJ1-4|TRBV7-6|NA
CASSLVLRPQNEKLFF
TGTGCCAGCAGCTTAGTTCTAAGGCCACAGAATGAAAAACTGTTTTTT
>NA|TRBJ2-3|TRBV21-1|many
CATGVSDGTDTQYF
TGTGCCACCGGGGTATCCGACGGGACAGATACGCAGTATTTT
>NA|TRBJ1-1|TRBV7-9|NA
CASSLGGRAPREAFF
TGTGCCAGCAGCTTAGGGGGCAGGGCCCCCCGTGAAGCTTTCTTT
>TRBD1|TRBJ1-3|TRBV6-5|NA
CATAGGSGNTIYF
TGTGCCACCGCAGGGGGCTCTGGAAACACCATATATTTT
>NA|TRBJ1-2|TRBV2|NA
CASSASAARGPTETGYTF
TGTGCCAGCAGTGCTTCGGCAGCGCGGGGCCCCACCGAAACTGGCTACACCTTC
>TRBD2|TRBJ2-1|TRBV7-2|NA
CASSLASTSAYNEQFF
TGTGCCAGCAGCTTAGCTAGCACTAGCGCGTACAATGAGCAGTTCTTC
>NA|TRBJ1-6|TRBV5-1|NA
CASSLWLGGSYNSPLHF
TGCGCCAGCAGCTTGTGGCTAGGGGGCTCCTATAATTCACCCCTCCACTTT
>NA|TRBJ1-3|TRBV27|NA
CASSPSTAGNTIYF
TGTGCCAGCAGTCCATCCACGGCTGGAAACACCATATATTTT
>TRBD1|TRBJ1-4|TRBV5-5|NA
CASSLRQGGEKLFF
TGTGCCAGCAGCTTGAGACAGGGGGGTGAAAAACTGTTTTTT
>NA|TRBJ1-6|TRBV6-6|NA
CASRASRSYNSPLHF
TGTGCCAGCAGGGCGTCGAGGTCCTATAATTCACCCCTCCACTTT
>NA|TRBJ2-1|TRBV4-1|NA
CASSQDLSSPNTAEQFF
TGCGCCAGCAGCCAAGATCTTAGTTCCCCGAACACAGCTGAGCAGTTCTTC
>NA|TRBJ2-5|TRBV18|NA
CASSQQGGETQYF
TGTGCCAGCTCTCAACAGGGAGGGGAGACCCAGTACTTC
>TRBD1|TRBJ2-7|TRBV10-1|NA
CASRADRGPYEQYF
TGCGCCAGCAGAGCCGACAGGGGCCCCTACGAGCAGTACTTC
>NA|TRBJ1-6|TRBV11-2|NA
CASSPGIYNSPLHF
TGTGCCAGCAGTCCCGGGATCTATAATTCACCCCTCCACTTT
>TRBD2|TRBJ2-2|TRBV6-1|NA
CASSEASGGPFTGELFF
TGTGCCAGCAGTGAAGCTAGCGGGGGCCCCTTCACCGGGGAGCTGTTTTTT
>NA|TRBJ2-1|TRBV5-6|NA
CASSLILGGAIYNEQFF
TGTGCCAGCAGCTTGATTCTGGGCGGGGCGATTTACAATGAGCAGTTCTTC
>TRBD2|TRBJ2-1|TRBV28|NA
CASSTYWTSGESSYNEQFF
TGTGCCAGCAGCACCTATTGGACTAGCGGGGAGTCCTCCTACAATGAGCAGTTCTTC
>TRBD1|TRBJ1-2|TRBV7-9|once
CASSLRQGGRWNYGYTF
TGTGCCAGCAGCCTCCGACAGGGAGGAAGGTGGAACTATGGCTACACCTTC
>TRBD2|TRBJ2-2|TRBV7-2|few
CASSLGPLLAGGTGELFF
TGTGCCAGCAGCTTAGGGCCCCTACTAGCGGGGGGGACCGGGGAGCTGTTTTTT
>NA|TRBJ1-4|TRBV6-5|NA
CASSYYVDRHNEKLFF
TGTGCCAGCAGTTACTATGTGGACAGACATAATGAAAAACTGTTTTTT
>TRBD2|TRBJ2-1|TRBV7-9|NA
CASGTSGGDYNEQFF
TGTGCCAGCGGGACTAGCGGGGGGGACTACAATGAGCAGTTCTTC
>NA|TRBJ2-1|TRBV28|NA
CASSKFSLRVVAYNEQFF
TGTGCCAGCAGCAAGTTTTCCCTCAGGGTGGTCGCCTACAATGAGCAGTTCTTC
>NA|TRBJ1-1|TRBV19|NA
CASSIDRAGTNTEAFF
TGTGCCAGTAGTATAGATCGAGCAGGGACAAACACTGAAGCTTTCTTT
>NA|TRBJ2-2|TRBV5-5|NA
CASSLFQGTGELFF
TGTGCCAGCAGCTTGTTCCAGGGCACCGGGGAGCTGTTTTTT
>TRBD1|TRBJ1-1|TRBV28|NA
CASSLGGTGNTEAFF
TGTGCCAGCAGCCTCGGGGGGACAGGGAACACTGAAGCTTTCTTT
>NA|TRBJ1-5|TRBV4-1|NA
CASSQEAGPYQPQHF
TGCGCCAGCAGCCAAGAGGCAGGGCCCTATCAGCCCCAGCATTTT
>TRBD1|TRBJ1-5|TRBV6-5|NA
CASSQTGGVQPQHF
TGTGCCAGCAGTCAGACAGGGGGCGTGCAGCCCCAGCATTTT
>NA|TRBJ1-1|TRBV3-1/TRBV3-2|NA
CASSQNGAGEAFF
TGTGCCAGCAGCCAAAATGGGGCAGGGGAAGCTTTCTTT
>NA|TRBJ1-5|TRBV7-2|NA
CASSAEGRAGNQPQHF
TGTGCCAGCAGCGCGGAAGGGAGGGCGGGCAATCAGCCCCAGCATTTT
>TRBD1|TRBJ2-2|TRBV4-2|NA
CASSPGQGITGELFF
TGTGCCAGCAGCCCGGGACAGGGGATTACCGGGGAGCTGTTTTTT
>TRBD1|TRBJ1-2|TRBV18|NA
CASSPPAGQGNYGYTF
TGTGCCAGCTCACCCCCGGCGGGACAGGGAAACTATGGCTACACCTTC
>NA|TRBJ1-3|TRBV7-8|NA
CASSLGPGEISGNTIYF
TGTGCCAGCAGCTTAGGTCCCGGTGAGATCTCTGGAAACACCATATATTTT
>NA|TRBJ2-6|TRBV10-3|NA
CAISEPGLTGANVLTF
TGTGCCATCAGTGAGCCAGGGCTCACTGGGGCCAACGTCCTGACTTTC
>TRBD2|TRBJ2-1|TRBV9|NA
CASSVAPSGRSQYSYNEQFF
TGTGCCAGCAGCGTAGCCCCAAGCGGGAGGAGCCAATACTCCTACAATGAGCAGTTCTTC